These 19 T cell receptor beta chains came from one sample sequenced in a study of shared clonotypes between healthy human individuals. The table came from immunoSEQ multiplex PCR; TCRdb's copy has only in-frame clones and leaves some out. The top ten clones hold approximately 12% of a sample with about 450,000 clones, around 80% of them seen once. The sample taken for sequencing was PBMCs. Source of these receptors: a woman aged 40-49 years in good health. Some clones in this sample may be carry-over from other donors' samples.

This clone was detected only once. The chain links TRBV11-2 to TRBJ2-3; 8 positions match TRBD1. V was pared by 6 bases and J by 4 bases, with 12 bases of the junction left unmatched. CDR3 length: 16 residues. CDR1 is SGHAT and CDR2 is FQNNGV in the germline V gene. The CDR3 region is CASRVQGGGWSDTQYF. The CDR3 region has the DNA TGTGCCAGCAGGGTACAGGGGGGTGGGTGGTCAGATACGCAGTATTTT. Together with reference TRBV11-2 and TRBJ2-3, the CDR3 gives the full variable domain: EAGVAQSPRYKIIEKRQSVAFWCNPISGHATLYWYQQILGQGPKLLIQFQNNGVVDDSQLPKDRFSAERLKGVDSTLKIQPAKLEDSAVYLCASRVQGGGWSDTQYFGPGTRLTVL.

This clone was counted once. This chain uses TRBV19 with TRBJ2-1, with D tentatively TRBD1 (5 bases). CDR3 size: 14 residues. CDR1 LNHDA and CDR2 SQIVND come from the germline V gene (reference sequence). The ends were cut back, 1 base at V and 5 bases at J, with 9 bases in the middle. In DNA form, the CDR3 reads TGTGCCAGTAGTATAGGCAGGGCCCACAATGAGCAGTTCTTC. It codes for CASSIGRAHNEQFF.

The chain couples TRBV5-6 to TRBJ2-5, with TRBD2 as a possible D gene (6 bases). The germline V gene has CDR1 SGHDT and CDR2 YYEEEE. The CDR3 runs to 12 residues. V gave up 4 bases and J gave up 5 bases, with 9 bases separating them. The CDR3 coding sequence is TGTGCCAGCAGCCGGGGACTGGAGACCCAGTACTTC. Amino acid sequence: CASSRGLETQYF.

This chain links TRBV2 with TRBJ1-1, with TRBD1 matching 7 bases. CDR3 length: 12 amino acids. Germline CDR1 reads SNHLY; CDR2 reads FYNNEI. The trim removed 7 bases at V and 5 bases at J, leaving 4 bases unmatched. DNA of the CDR3: TGTGCCAGCATAGACAGGGAAACTGAAGCTTTCTTT. The encoded protein is CASIDRETEAFF.

Details on this clone: This is likely an artifact of a read error, given a far larger clone one base away. The chain is built from TRBV2 and TRBJ1-1, with 7 bases fitting TRBD1. The CDR3 totals 12 residues. Germline V CDR1 and CDR2: SNHLY, FYNNEI. CDR3 in DNA: TGTGTAGCCGGGAGGGGGCCCACTGAAGCTTTCTTT. It yields the protein CVAGRGPTEAFF. Filled out from reference TRBV2 and TRBJ1-1, the complete variable domain reads EPEVTQTPSHQVTQMGQEVILRCVPISNHLYFYWYRQILGQKVEFLVSFYNNEISEKSEIFDDQFSVERPDGSNFTLKIRSTKLEDSAMYFCVAGRGPTEAFFGQGTRLTVV.

The chain combines TRBV15 with TRBJ2-2; possibly TRBD2 for D (6 bases). V gave up 0 bases and J gave up 3 bases, with 11 bases separating them. The CDR3 covers 16 residues. Germline CDR1 and CDR2: LNHNV and YYDKDF (reference sequence). Here the CDR3 reads CATSREAGSYTGELFF. CDR3 DNA sequence: TGTGCCACCAGCAGAGAAGCGGGTTCGTACACCGGGGAGCTGTTTTTT.

The J gene is TRBJ2-5, the V gene TRBV28, with TRBD1 matching 9 bases. V trimming: 2 bases; J trimming: 3 bases; junction bases outside the gene matches: 7. The CDR3 is 16 residues long. Germline CDR1 MDHEN, CDR2 SYDVKM. The CDR3 bases are TGTGCCAGCAGTTTAAGGACAGGGGTCAGAGAAGAGACCCAGTACTTC. As protein: CASSLRTGVREETQYF. The full variable domain, its missing parts supplied by reference TRBV28 and TRBJ2-5, is DVKVTQSSRYLVKRTGEKVFLECVQDMDHENMFWYRQDPGLGLRLIYFSYDVKMKEKGDIPEGYSVSREKKERFSLILESASTNQTSMYLCASSLRTGVREETQYFGPGTRLLVL.

With respect to this clone: One base separates it from a far larger clone, so it is likely a read error. The sample holds other DNA sequences that translate to the same CDR3. The chain is built from TRBV7-9 and TRBJ2-1, with D possibly TRBD1 on 7 matching bases. The germline gives CDR1 SEHNR, CDR2 FQNEAQ (reference sequence). The length of the CDR3 is 16 residues. The germline V and J ends were trimmed by 0 bases and 8 bases, with 17 bases remaining between them. As DNA, the CDR3 is TGTGCCAGCAGCTTAGCGACAACAGGGGAGGTCGATGAGCAGTTCTTC. Residues: CASSLATTGEVDEQFF. Variable domain in full (rest from reference TRBV7-9 and TRBJ2-1): DTGVSQNPRHKITKRGQNVTFRCDPISEHNRLYWYRQTLGQGPEFLTYFQNEAQLEKSRLLSDRFSAERPKGSFSTLEIQRTEQGDSAMYLCASSLATTGEVDEQFFGPGTRLTVL.

V and J are TRBV11-2 and TRBJ1-5, with unresolved D. The CDR3 has 13 residues. Germline loops: CDR1 SGHAT, CDR2 FQNNGV. The V and J ends lost 5 bases and 11 bases respectively, with 16 bases between them. The chain's CDR3 is CASSLTASGAQHF. CDR3 bases: TGTGCCAGCAGCCTAACAGCTTCCGGGGCCCAGCATTTT.

The V gene is TRBV7-3, the J gene TRBJ2-2; 9 nucleotides match TRBD2. V shed 1 base, J shed 4 bases, and the junction held 13 bases outside the gene matches. The CDR3 consists of 19 residues. The germline gives CDR1 SGHTA, CDR2 FQGTGA. CDR3: CASSLINVSLAGFTGELFF. CDR3 coding DNA: TGTGCCAGCAGCTTAATTAATGTGAGCCTAGCGGGGTTCACCGGGGAGCTGTTTTTT.

This clone was seen only once. J is TRBJ2-3 and V is TRBV14, with D unclear. The CDR3 covers 15 residues. V lost 6 bases and J lost 5, with 18 bases in between. CDR1 and CDR2 from the germline V gene are SGHDN and FVKESK. The CDR3 coding sequence is TGTGCCAGCAGTCGCCAGGCGGCAAGCGAAGATACGCAGTATTTT. Its translation is CASSRQAASEDTQYF.

This chain connects TRBV12-5 to TRBJ1-1, with TRBD1 matching over 10 bases. Germline V gives CDR1 LGHNT, CDR2 FRNRAP. Germline trimming cut 5 bases from V and 3 bases from J; bases unmatched to any gene: 6. This CDR3 region has 15 residues. CDR3 region: CASGMTGGGYTEAFF. The CDR3 DNA sequence: TGTGCTAGTGGTATGACAGGGGGCGGTTACACTGAAGCTTTCTTT. The full variable domain, in which reference TRBV12-5 and TRBJ1-1 provide the parts outside the CDR3, is DARVTQTPRHKVTEMGQEVTMRCQPILGHNTVFWYRQTMMQGLELLAYFRNRAPLDDSGMPKDRFSAEMPDATLATLKIQPSEPRDSAVYFCASGMTGGGYTEAFFGQGTRLTVV.

V and J are TRBV19 and TRBJ1-3; D remains unclear. The CDR3 runs 14 residues. Per the germline V gene, CDR1 is LNHDA and CDR2 is SQIVND (reference sequence). V lost 5 bases and J 0 bases, leaving 8 bases between the germline ends. In nucleotides, the CDR3 is TGTGCCAGTAGTTCGGCCTTCTCTGGAAACACCATATATTTT. Encoded protein: CASSSAFSGNTIYF.

J is TRBJ2-3 and V is TRBV11-3; 13 bases are shared with TRBD2. The CDR3 length is 16 residues. V dropped 5 bases and J dropped 4; count of bases not matched to a gene: 6. The V gene's germline CDR1 is SGHNT and CDR2 YENEEA. The CDR3 nucleotides read TGTGCCAGCAGCCCCGGGACTAGCGGGATGGCAGATACGCAGTATTTT. Its protein is CASSPGTSGMADTQYF.

A word on this clone: At one end, the junction sequence differs from germline, possibly due to a read error. The chain recombines TRBV5-4 with TRBJ2-1; 9 nucleotides agree with TRBD2. The CDR3 is 16 amino acids. Germline CDR1 SGHNT, CDR2 YYREEE (reference sequence). The CDR3 sequence: CASSQDQAGGGNEQFF. CDR3 bases: TGCGCCAGCAGCCAAGATCAAGCGGGAGGTGGGAATGAGCAGTTCTTC.

This CDR3 is CASSSRDSQNTGELFF. Written as DNA, the CDR3 is TGTGCCAGCAGTTCAAGGGACAGCCAGAACACCGGGGAGCTGTTTTTT. The chain combines TRBV28 with TRBJ2-2; TRBD1 matches at 7 bases. The V and J ends lost 4 bases and 1 base, in that order; junction bases with no gene match: 6. CDR1 and CDR2 from the germline V gene are MDHEN and SYDVKM. The CDR3 runs to 16 residues.

The CDR3 DNA sequence: TGTGCCAGCAGTGAATTAGACACTTTAGCCCTAAACTACAATGAGCAGTTCTTC. It translates to CASSELDTLALNYNEQFF. The genes are TRBV6-1 and TRBJ2-1; D uncertain. Trimming cost V 2 bases and J 3 bases, with 20 bases left between them. The CDR3 spans 18 residues. Germline V gene sequence: CDR1 MNHNS, CDR2 SASEGT.

The CDR3 DNA follows: TGTGCCAGCTCACCAATTGAGACGTCGAACACCGGGGAGCTGTTTTTT. Amino acids: CASSPIETSNTGELFF. V is TRBV18 and J is TRBJ2-2; D remains unclear. Germline lookup yields CDR1 KGHSH and CDR2 LQKENI. The CDR3 sequence is 16 residues long. The V end lost 2 bases, the J end lost 0 bases, and 10 bases lay between the germline ends.

CDR3 sequence reads: CASSLRGGDTGELFF. The DNA for the CDR3 is TGCGCCAGCAGCTTGCGGGGCGGGGACACCGGGGAGCTGTTTTTT. J is TRBJ2-2 and V is TRBV5-1, with D possibly being TRBD2 (6 bases). The germline CDR1 and CDR2 sequences are SGHRS and YFSETQ. CDR3 length equals 15 residues. Between the trimmed V and J ends, which lost 1 base and 3 bases, there was a span of 10 bases.